One sample yielded the 31 T cell receptor beta chains listed below, sequenced in a study of technical replicates of blood from a few donors. Produced via immunoSEQ multiplex PCR; TCRdb's table is partial and in-frame only. In the table there are 40,000 to 60,000 clones, roughly nine tenths of which are singletons. The sample taken for sequencing was PBMCs. These receptors all come from a human donor in good health. Some clones in this sample may be carry-over from other donors' samples.

The rearrangement links TRBV5-1 to TRBJ2-5; 7 nucleotides agree with TRBD2. CDR3 size: 14 residues. Germline CDR1 is SGHRS and CDR2 is YFSETQ. V was clipped by 4 bases and J by 2 bases; unmatched bases: 5. The CDR3: CASSPVGGQETQYF. The CDR3 DNA follows: TGCGCCAGCAGCCCGGTGGGAGGGCAAGAGACCCAGTACTTC.

This rearrangement joins TRBV7-2 to TRBJ2-7; 10 nucleotides agree with TRBD2. The germline V gene encodes CDR1 SGHTA and CDR2 FQGNSA. J lost 2 bases, V lost 5 bases, and 3 bases had no gene match. This CDR3 comprises 14 residues. The CDR3 loop reads CASSRTSGPYEQYF. CDR3 DNA sequence: TGTGCCAGCAGCAGGACTAGCGGACCCTACGAGCAGTACTTC.

This chain joins TRBV5-5 and TRBJ1-2; 9 positions agree with TRBD1. The CDR3 length is 18 residues. After removal of 0 bases from V and 2 bases from J, the junction contained 11 bases not matched to a gene. Germline loops: CDR1 SGHKS, CDR2 YYEKEE (reference sequence). As DNA, the CDR3 is TGTGCCAGCAGCTTGGCGTACAGGGACAGGGTATCCAACTATGGCTACACCTTC. Its protein is CASSLAYRDRVSNYGYTF.

This clone was seen once. The V and J genes are TRBV9 and TRBJ2-2; 8 bases align to TRBD1. The length of the CDR3 is 17 residues. The V gene's germline CDR1 is SGDLS and CDR2 YYNGEE. V lost 0 bases, J lost 4 bases, and 8 bases stayed unmatched. The CDR3 bases are TGTGCCAGCAGCGTAGAATGGCAGGGGGCTGTCACCGGGGAGCTGTTTTTT. Translating gives CASSVEWQGAVTGELFF.

The V gene is TRBV29-1, the J gene TRBJ1-2; D perhaps matches TRBD1 (6 bases). V was pared by 7 bases and J by 2 bases, with 11 bases between. There are 12 residues in the CDR3. Germline CDR1 reads SQVTM; CDR2 reads ANQGSEA. The CDR3 sequence is CSARTDNYGYTF. The CDR3 bases are TGCAGCGCCAGGACAGACAACTATGGCTACACCTTC.

This chain joins TRBV5-1 and TRBJ1-3; TRBD1 agrees at 7 bases. V gave up 4 bases and J gave up 2 bases; unmatched junction bases: 18. Looked up from germline, CDR1 is SGHRS and CDR2 is YFSETQ. The length of the CDR3 is 19 residues. CDR3 amino acids: CASSRTHYTQGKAGNTIYF. The CDR3 DNA follows: TGCGCCAGCAGCCGGACGCACTATACACAGGGGAAAGCTGGAAACACCATATATTTT. The whole variable domain, filled in from reference TRBV5-1 and TRBJ1-3, reads KAGVTQTPRYLIKTRGQQVTLSCSPISGHRSVSWYQQTPGQGLQFLFEYFSETQRNKGNFPGRFSGRQFSNSRSEMNVSTLELGDSALYLCASSRTHYTQGKAGNTIYFGEGSWLTVV.

The chain is built from TRBV7-3 and TRBJ2-2; D not resolved. CDR3 length: 14 amino acids. The germline V gene encodes CDR1 SGHTA and CDR2 FQGTGA. Between the trimmed V and J ends, which lost 2 bases and 5 bases, there was a span of 9 bases. Here the CDR3 reads CASSLGQRTGELFF. Here the CDR3 DNA reads TGTGCCAGCAGCTTAGGCCAGCGAACCGGGGAGCTGTTTTTT.

J is TRBJ2-4 and V is TRBV7-9; maybe TRBD2 (6 bases). V lost 1 base and J 8 bases, leaving 9 bases between the germline ends. This CDR3 contains 13 residues. Germline-derived CDR1 and CDR2 are SEHNR and FQNEAQ (reference sequence). CDR3: CASSLGGNDIQYF. DNA of the CDR3: TGTGCCAGCAGCTTAGGCGGGAACGACATTCAGTACTTC.

CDR3 nucleotide sequence: TGTGCCAGCGCCAAACAGGGGAACACTGAAGCTTTCTTT. Translation: CASAKQGNTEAFF. The rearrangement links TRBV7-3 to TRBJ1-1; D is possibly TRBD1 (6 bases). CDR3 length equals 13 residues. V lost 8 bases and J lost 1, with 11 bases in between. The germline gives CDR1 SGHTA, CDR2 FQGTGA.

The rearrangement joins TRBV12-5 to TRBJ2-2; no clear D. In germline, CDR1 is LGHNT, CDR2 FRNRAP. V was trimmed by 0 bases and J by 5 bases, leaving 7 bases between them. The CDR3 is 14 amino acids. Here the CDR3 DNA reads TGTGCTAGTGGTTTGGTGGTAGCTACCGGGGAGCTGTTTTTT. It codes for CASGLVVATGELFF.

This chain connects TRBV5-4 to TRBJ2-5; 8 bases agree with TRBD2. V was pared by 3 bases and J by 5 bases, with 6 bases of the junction left unmatched. Germline V lookup: CDR1 SGHNT, CDR2 YYREEE (reference sequence). This CDR3 has 14 residues. DNA for the CDR3: TGTGCCAGCAGCTACACTAAGCGGGAGGAGACCCAGTACTTC. Residues: CASSYTKREETQYF.

By proportion, this clone is medium-sized. The CDR3 loop reads CASSHSALAGVADTQYF. CDR3 nucleotides: TGCGCCAGCAGCCACTCAGCCTTAGCGGGAGTAGCGGATACGCAGTATTTT. This chain joins TRBV4-3 and TRBJ2-3, with 9 positions matching TRBD2. The germline gives CDR1 LGHNA, CDR2 YSLEER. With V trimmed by 3 bases and J by 6 bases, 13 bases remained unmatched. The CDR3 covers 17 residues.

V gene TRBV7-2 combines with J gene TRBJ2-3, with D maybe TRBD2 (6 bases). Germline CDR1 is SGHTA and CDR2 is FQGNSA. The CDR3 runs 12 residues. Trimming took 0 bases from V and 9 from J, leaving 7 bases between them. CDR3 amino acids: CASSLAGGTQYF. The CDR3 nucleotides are TGTGCCAGCAGCTTAGCGGGAGGAACGCAGTATTTT.

The V call is TRBV4-2, the J call TRBJ2-7, with TRBD2 matching over 14 bases. CDR3 size: 18 residues. CDR1 is LGHNA and CDR2 is YNFKEQ in the germline V gene. The V gene end was trimmed by 0 bases and the J gene end by 7 bases; junction bases not matched to a gene: 11. CDR3 bases: TGTGCCAGCAGCCAAGAGACCCCGACTAGCGGGAGGGCCGGGGAGCAGTACTTC. Amino acid sequence: CASSQETPTSGRAGEQYF.

V and J are TRBV18 and TRBJ2-2; a weak D match, TRBD1 (6 bases). The CDR3 is 15 residues long. Trimming cost V 11 bases and J 1 base, with 17 bases left between them. Germline V gene sequence: CDR1 KGHSH, CDR2 LQKENI. The CDR3 DNA reads as TGTGCCTCCTCAGTCGGACAGATGAACACCGGGGAGCTGTTTTTT. This encodes CASSVGQMNTGELFF.

V usage is TRBV7-9 and J usage is TRBJ1-4, with 9 nucleotides matching TRBD1. CDR1 is SEHNR, CDR2 FQNEAQ, per germline (reference sequence). Trimming removed 5 bases from V and 8 bases from J; junction bases left unmatched: 6. The CDR3 length is 14 residues. The DNA for the CDR3 is TGTGCCAGCAGCGGGGACAGGGTGTACGAAAAACTGTTTTTT. This translates into CASSGDRVYEKLFF.

The chain employs TRBV12-5 and TRBJ2-7, with D possibly TRBD1 on 6 matching bases. The V gene's germline CDR1 is LGHNT and CDR2 FRNRAP. This CDR3 comprises 14 residues. V was shortened by 6 bases and J by 2 bases, with 14 bases between the two germline ends. The CDR3 spells CASGPQGSTYEQYF. Here the CDR3 DNA reads TGTGCTAGTGGCCCACAGGGATCGACCTACGAGCAGTACTTC.

This chain connects TRBV6-1 to TRBJ1-2, with D perhaps matching TRBD1 (5 bases). CDR3 length: 13 amino acids. CDR1 and CDR2 (germline): MNHNS, SASEGT. With 8 bases removed from V and 4 bases from J, the gap between germline ends came to 14 bases. The CDR3: CASLGAYSYGYTF. The CDR3 DNA reads as TGTGCCAGCCTTGGGGCTTATTCCTATGGCTACACCTTC.

The rearrangement joins TRBV5-6 to TRBJ2-1; possibly TRBD1 for D (6 bases). Germline CDR1 is SGHDT and CDR2 is YYEEEE. Trimming removed 3 bases from V and 7 bases from J, with 11 bases in between. This CDR3 comprises 13 residues. The CDR3 nucleotides read TGTGCCAGCAGCTCCCGGGACAAAAATGAGCAGTTCTTC. It is translated as CASSSRDKNEQFF.

The CDR3 protein is CASSLEPSNTGELFF. In nucleotides, the CDR3 is TGTGCCAGCAGCTTAGAGCCTTCGAACACCGGGGAGCTGTTTTTT. V gene TRBV7-6 combines with J gene TRBJ2-2; the D is unclear. Trimming took off 1 base at V and 0 bases at J, with 6 bases between the two ends. Per the germline V gene, CDR1 is SGHVS and CDR2 is FNYEAQ. The CDR3 extends over 15 amino acids.

This chain connects TRBV6-6 to TRBJ2-3; a possible D gene is TRBD2 (5 bases). Germline V gives CDR1 MNHNY, CDR2 SVGAGI (reference sequence). The length of the CDR3 is 14 residues. V lost 7 bases and J 0 bases, leaving 11 bases between the germline ends. The CDR3 sequence: CASKAAPSTDTQYF. In DNA form, the CDR3 reads TGTGCCAGCAAAGCGGCACCTAGCACAGATACGCAGTATTTT.

V usage is TRBV30 and J usage is TRBJ1-5, with D perhaps TRBD1 (6 bases). CDR3 length: 13 amino acids. The germline gives CDR1 GTSNPN, CDR2 SVGIG (reference sequence). Trimming shortened V by 2 bases and J by 4 bases, and 9 bases separated the two germline ends. The CDR3 DNA sequence: TGTGCCTGGAGTTTAGGGGGTAATCAGCCCCAGCATTTT. It encodes CAWSLGGNQPQHF.

This chain links TRBV4-1 with TRBJ2-3, with D possibly matching TRBD1 (6 bases). CDR3 size: 17 residues. Trimming removed 4 bases from V and 4 bases from J, with 21 bases in between. From germline, CDR1 is MGHRA and CDR2 YSYEKL. The CDR3 DNA reads TGCGCCAGCAGCCCACAGGGATGGGGCGAATCATCAGATACGCAGTATTTT. As protein: CASSPQGWGESSDTQYF.

The V and J genes are TRBV5-1 and TRBJ2-3; 9 bases are a match to TRBD2. The V gene end was trimmed by 6 bases and the J gene end by 4 bases; junction bases not matched to a gene: 6. The V gene's germline CDR1 is SGHRS and CDR2 YFSETQ. The CDR3 consists of 14 residues. The CDR3 DNA is TGCGCCAGCAACGGCGGGGGGGTATCAGATACGCAGTATTTT. Translating gives CASNGGGVSDTQYF.

This rearrangement joins TRBV7-2 to TRBJ1-2; D perhaps matches TRBD1 (6 bases). The CDR3 runs 14 residues. V lost 6 bases, J lost 5 bases, and 16 bases lay in between. Looked up from germline, CDR1 is SGHTA and CDR2 is FQGNSA. Here the CDR3 reads CASSPGAEGYGYTF. The CDR3 bases are TGTGCCAGCAGTCCAGGGGCAGAGGGGTATGGCTACACCTTC. The full variable domain, in which reference TRBV7-2 and TRBJ1-2 provide the parts outside the CDR3, is GAGVSQSPSNKVTEKGKDVELRCDPISGHTALYWYRQSLGQGLEFLIYFQGNSAPDKSGLPSDRFSAERTGGSVSTLTIQRTQQEDSAVYLCASSPGAEGYGYTFGSGTRLTVV.

The sample holds one count of this clone. This rearrangement joins TRBV27 to TRBJ2-3; tentative D call: TRBD1 (6 bases). The ends were cut back, 5 bases at V and 4 bases at J, with 16 bases in the middle. CDR1 is MNHEY, CDR2 SMNVEV, per germline (reference sequence). This CDR3 has 15 residues. CDR3 DNA sequence: TGTGCCAGCAGTCCCAAACCCAACAGGGCAGATACGCAGTATTTT. Its protein product is CASSPKPNRADTQYF.

The chain carries TRBV7-8 and TRBJ2-2; D is unclear. In germline, CDR1 is SGHVS, CDR2 FQNEAQ. CDR3 size: 16 residues. Trimming removed 0 bases from V and 2 bases from J, with 10 bases in between. This CDR3 is CASSLALVSNTGELFF. Written as DNA, the CDR3 is TGTGCCAGCAGCTTAGCGCTAGTTAGCAACACCGGGGAGCTGTTTTTT.

The chain has TRBV4-3 and TRBJ2-7, with D uncertain. The CDR3 length is 13 residues. V lost 0 bases to trimming and J lost 3 bases, with 6 bases between them. CDR1 is LGHNA and CDR2 is YSLEER in the germline V gene. The CDR3 DNA sequence: TGCGCCAGCAGCCAAGAGACTGGCTACGAGCAGTACTTC. Translated, it gives CASSQETGYEQYF.

In this sample, this clone turned up once. V is TRBV29-1 and J is TRBJ1-2; D possibly corresponds to TRBD1 (6 bases). Germline V lookup: CDR1 SQVTM, CDR2 ANQGSEA. The germline V and J ends were trimmed by 6 bases and 6 bases, with 11 bases remaining between them. The CDR3 contains 11 residues. CDR3: CSVEGVDGYTF. The CDR3 region has the DNA TGCAGCGTAGAGGGGGTGGATGGCTACACCTTC.

The chain couples TRBV29-1 to TRBJ2-2; TRBD1 matches 7 bases. In germline, CDR1 is SQVTM, CDR2 ANQGSEA. This CDR3 has 15 residues. V was pared by 4 bases and J by 5 bases, with 10 bases of the junction left unmatched. CDR3 DNA: TGCAGCGTTGGGGAGAAGGGGGCTGGGACCGGGGAGCTGTTTTTT. Residues: CSVGEKGAGTGELFF.

The V and J genes are TRBV7-2 and TRBJ1-6; D remains ambiguous. The V end lost 2 bases, the J end lost 5 bases, and 7 bases lay between the germline ends. The CDR3 runs 14 residues. The germline V gene has CDR1 SGHTA and CDR2 FQGNSA. CDR3 in amino acids: CASSLRGDNSPLHF. CDR3 in DNA: TGTGCCAGCAGCTTACGGGGAGATAATTCACCCCTCCACTTT.